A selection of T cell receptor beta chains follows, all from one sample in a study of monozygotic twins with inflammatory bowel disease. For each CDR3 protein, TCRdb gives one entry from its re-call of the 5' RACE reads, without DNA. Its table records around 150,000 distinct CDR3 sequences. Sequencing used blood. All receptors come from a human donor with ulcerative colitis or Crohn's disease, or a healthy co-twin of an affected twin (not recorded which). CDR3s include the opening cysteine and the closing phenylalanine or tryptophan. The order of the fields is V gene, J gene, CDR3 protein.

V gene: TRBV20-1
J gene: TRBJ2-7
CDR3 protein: CSARSGGHIGYVQYF

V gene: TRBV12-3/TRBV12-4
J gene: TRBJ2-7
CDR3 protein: CASSRPGGTSYEQYF

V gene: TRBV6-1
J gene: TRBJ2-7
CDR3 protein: CASPSPWTVAFSYEQYF

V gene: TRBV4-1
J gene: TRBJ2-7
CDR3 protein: CASSQPGTGDRYEQYF

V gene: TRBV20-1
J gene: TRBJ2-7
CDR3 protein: CSAARPWDRDPYEQYF

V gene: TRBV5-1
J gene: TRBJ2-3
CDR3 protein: CASALSSAGVADTQYF

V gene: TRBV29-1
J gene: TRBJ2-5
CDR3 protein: CSAGRSGRTETQYF

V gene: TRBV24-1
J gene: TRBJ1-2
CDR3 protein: CATSTANYGYTF

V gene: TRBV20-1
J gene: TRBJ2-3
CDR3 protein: CSARGGYRDTQYF

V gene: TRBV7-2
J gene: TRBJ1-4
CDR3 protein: CASSLDPGVDEKLFF

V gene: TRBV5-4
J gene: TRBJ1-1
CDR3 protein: CASSFGVGTEAFF

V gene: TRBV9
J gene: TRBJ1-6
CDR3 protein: CASSVEGVRSPLHF

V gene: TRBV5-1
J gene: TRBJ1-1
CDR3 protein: CASSLGGDGGTEAFF

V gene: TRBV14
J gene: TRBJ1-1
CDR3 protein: CASSQARGTEAFF

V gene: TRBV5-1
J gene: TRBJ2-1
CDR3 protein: CASSLDGRTTYNEQFF

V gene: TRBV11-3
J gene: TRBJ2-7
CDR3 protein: CASSFRREGEQYF